This T cell receptor (beta chain) was recorded in a study of CD8 T cells in ankylosing spondylitis. V was trimmed by 7 bases and J by 0 bases, leaving 12 bases between them. Germline lookup yields CDR1 SQVTM and CDR2 ANQGSEA. The CDR3 spans 13 residues. This clonotype was seen once. Its specificity is not known. Quantitative 5'-RACE with molecular barcodes generated TCR beta libraries. TCRdb re-derived calls from the 5' RACE reads in MiXCR, one entry per CDR3 protein. The sample shows 250,000 to 350,000 distinct CDR3 sequences, 20% of them seen only once. The study, taken as a whole, reports: Clones linked to disease were reported to show significant enrichment in matched ankylosing spondylitis synovial fluid. In reactive arthritis synovial fluid and blood, some motif variants had been reported before. Among TCR beta sequences, a motif of about 8 highly homologous variants appeared characteristic of ankylosing spondylitis blood.

The chain employs TRBV29-1 and TRBJ1-1; D unclear. The source is a male donor with ankylosing spondylitis or in good health (not recorded which). Source material: blood, either unsorted or a sorted T cell fraction (not recorded which). CDR3 bases: TGCAGCGCCTGCCTAGGGATGAACACTGAAGCTTTCTTT. Encoded protein: CSACLGMNTEAFF.